The rows below give T cell receptor beta chains drawn from one sample of a study of blood T cells in healthy people across ages. TCRdb analysed the 5' RACE reads with MiXCR anew, one entry per CDR3 protein. Of around 900,000 distinct CDR3 sequences listed, around 28% are singletons. Sequencing was performed on blood. These receptors originate from a woman older than 75 in good health. The conserved cysteine and the conserved F or W are not part of the CDR3 here.

>TRBV12-3/TRBV12-4|TRBJ1-2
ASRLQGVYGYT
>TRBV28|TRBJ2-6
ASVQGGGANVLT
>TRBV27|TRBJ2-1
ASSSPRGLAGGYFEQF
>TRBV6-2/TRBV6-3|TRBJ1-5
ASSSPGGNQPQH
>TRBV7-9|TRBJ2-4
ASSLRQGLAKNIQY
>TRBV6-1|TRBJ2-7
ASSEGGPLGFEQY
>TRBV7-2|TRBJ2-6
ASSEQGFGANVRT
>TRBV9|TRBJ2-5
ASSVGDSLGETQY
>TRBV7-2|TRBJ2-3
ASSHGQGATDMQY
>TRBV18|TRBJ1-4
ASSPGQDDEGKLF
>TRBV7-9|TRBJ2-5
ASSLVVSGETQY
>TRBV7-2|TRBJ1-2
ASSLVVQGALGYT
>TRBV6-2/TRBV6-3|TRBJ2-1
ASSSQTSGGTYNEQF
>TRBV20-1|TRBJ1-1
SARRGADTEAF
>TRBV3-1|TRBJ2-1
ASSHNNRVDSYNEQF
>TRBV2|TRBJ2-7
ASSERVISYEQY
>TRBV12-3/TRBV12-4|TRBJ2-7
ASSNRVSYEQY
>TRBV28|TRBJ2-7
ASLGNSYEQY
>TRBV27|TRBJ1-2
ASSFSGSNYGYT
>TRBV4-3|TRBJ2-7
ASSQTDRGISEQY
>TRBV6-5|TRBJ2-1
ASSPPGRDYNEQF
>TRBV29-1|TRBJ1-2
SVEPPSRGGYT
>TRBV6-2/TRBV6-3|TRBJ1-2
ASTNWPEISGYT